Listed here is a single T cell receptor beta chain. As yet, its antigen is unknown. Researchers ran the PCR with 60 Vbeta and 13 Jbeta primers. This table comes from immunoSEQ multiplex PCR, and its TCRdb copy is limited to in-frame clones, with some not included. The table for this sample gives fewer than 250,000 clones. These data originate in a study of cytomegalovirus exposure and HLA in healthy donors. The study's findings and limits: Being indistinguishable, some V segments were excluded, TRBV6-2 and TRBV6-3 among them.

The CDR3 consists of 14 residues. The junction had 6 bases not matched to a gene; V was cut back by 4 bases and J by 4 bases. Germline V gene lookup returns CDR1 SGDLS and CDR2 YYNGEE. Sequencing input: PBMCs. V is TRBV9 and J is TRBJ2-3, with 7 bases fitting TRBD2. The sequence was collected from a woman aged 25 to 39 in good health and CMV-seropositive. The CDR3 sequence: CASSPLAEPDTQYF. In DNA, the CDR3 is TGTGCCAGCAGCCCCCTAGCGGAACCAGATACGCAGTATTTT.